The 10 T cell receptor beta chains reported below all come from one sample, sequenced in a study of T cell responses to AZD1222 COVID-19 vaccine. The repertoire was sequenced with immunoSEQ multiplex PCR; TCRdb's copy has only in-frame clones and lacks some. The sample holds roughly 170,000 clones, 85% to 95% seen once. Source: peripheral blood, taken on day 0 of AZD1222 vaccination. The receptors here all came from an adult in good health.

The V call is TRBV2, the J call TRBJ1-6; no firm D call. In germline, CDR1 is SNHLY, CDR2 FYNNEI. There are 17 residues in the CDR3. V was shortened by 4 bases and J by 0 bases, with 13 bases between the two germline ends. The CDR3 DNA follows: TGTGCCAGCAGTGCGGGTCAGAAACGCTCCTATAATTCACCCCTCCACTTT. This encodes CASSAGQKRSYNSPLHF.

The chain couples TRBV10-2 to TRBJ1-3, with D perhaps TRBD1 (5 bases). The CDR3 sequence is 11 residues long. Trimming removed 3 bases from V and 12 bases from J, with 9 bases in between. The germline CDR1 and CDR2 sequences are WSHSY and SAAADI. The CDR3 here is CASSEGESIYF. The CDR3 DNA reads TGCGCCAGCAGTGAAGGGGAGAGCATATATTTT.

This clone has just one count. This chain joins TRBV28 and TRBJ1-3; 7 bases fit TRBD1. Losses at the gene ends were 6 bases for V and 8 bases for J; bases not matched to a gene: 10. Germline V gene sequence: CDR1 MDHEN, CDR2 SYDVKM. The CDR3 length is 14 residues. This CDR3 is CASSPSHRGYTIYF. For the CDR3, the DNA is TGTGCCAGCAGCCCTAGCCACAGGGGATACACCATATATTTT.

CDR3 loop: CASIDKGGRDGYTF. CDR3 in DNA: TGTGCCAGCATTGATAAGGGGGGGCGCGATGGCTACACCTTC. The V gene is TRBV28, the J gene TRBJ1-2; TRBD1 might be the D (6 bases). This CDR3 contains 14 residues. CDR1 is MDHEN, CDR2 SYDVKM, per germline. V lost 7 bases to trimming and J lost 6 bases, with 18 bases between them.

This clone was counted once. The genes are TRBV5-1 and TRBJ1-5, with unresolved D. Trimming removed 1 base from V and 9 bases from J, with 14 bases in between. This CDR3 has 14 amino acids. Germline CDR1 is SGHRS and CDR2 is YFSETQ. CDR3 protein: CASSLRAKGRPQHF. Written as DNA, the CDR3 is TGCGCCAGCAGCTTGAGGGCAAAAGGTAGGCCCCAGCATTTT.

The genes are TRBV11-2 and TRBJ2-3; the D is unclear. From germline, CDR1 is SGHAT and CDR2 FQNNGV. Trimming cost V 5 bases and J 0 bases, with 9 bases left between them. This CDR3 contains 14 residues. The DNA for the CDR3 is TGTGCCAGCAGCCAGACTTCAAGCACAGATACGCAGTATTTT. Translated, it gives CASSQTSSTDTQYF.

The rearrangement links TRBV28 to TRBJ1-2; D is possibly TRBD1 (6 bases). This CDR3 contains 15 residues. The V gene lost 7 bases and the J gene lost 4 bases, with 19 bases spanning the gap. Germline V gene lookup returns CDR1 MDHEN and CDR2 SYDVKM. This CDR3 reads CASTKRGHPGYGYTF. CDR3 sequence (DNA): TGTGCCAGCACCAAACGGGGACATCCTGGCTATGGCTACACCTTC.

This chain links TRBV5-1 with TRBJ2-1; D remains unclear. This CDR3 spans 15 amino acids. Germline CDR1 SGHRS, CDR2 YFSETQ. Trimming cost V 0 bases and J 1 base, with 8 bases left between them. The CDR3 sequence is CASSLESRSYNEQFF. The CDR3 nucleotides are TGCGCCAGCAGCTTGGAGTCCCGTTCCTACAATGAGCAGTTCTTC.

This chain connects TRBV5-8 to TRBJ1-2, with D possibly TRBD1 on 6 matching bases. The V end lost 1 base, the J end lost 3 bases, and 13 bases lay between the germline ends. The CDR3 extends over 15 amino acids. In germline, CDR1 is SGHTS, CDR2 YDEGEE. This chain's CDR3 is CASSLWGAQDYGYTF. In DNA form, the CDR3 reads TGTGCCAGCAGCTTGTGGGGGGCGCAGGACTATGGCTACACCTTC. The variable domain in full, completed from reference TRBV5-8 and TRBJ1-2, reads EAGVTQSPTHLIKTRGQQATLRCSPISGHTSVYWYQQALGLGLQFLLWYDEGEERNRGNFPPRFSGRQFPNYSSELNVNALELEDSALYLCASSLWGAQDYGYTFGSGTRLTVV.

Here the CDR3 reads CASRHEAGRGYTF. The CDR3 DNA sequence: TGCGCCAGCAGGCATGAGGCGGGCCGAGGCTACACCTTC. This chain joins TRBV5-1 and TRBJ1-2; D is ambiguous. The ends were cut back, 5 bases at V and 8 bases at J, with 16 bases in the middle. The CDR3 consists of 13 residues. The germline gives CDR1 SGHRS, CDR2 YFSETQ.